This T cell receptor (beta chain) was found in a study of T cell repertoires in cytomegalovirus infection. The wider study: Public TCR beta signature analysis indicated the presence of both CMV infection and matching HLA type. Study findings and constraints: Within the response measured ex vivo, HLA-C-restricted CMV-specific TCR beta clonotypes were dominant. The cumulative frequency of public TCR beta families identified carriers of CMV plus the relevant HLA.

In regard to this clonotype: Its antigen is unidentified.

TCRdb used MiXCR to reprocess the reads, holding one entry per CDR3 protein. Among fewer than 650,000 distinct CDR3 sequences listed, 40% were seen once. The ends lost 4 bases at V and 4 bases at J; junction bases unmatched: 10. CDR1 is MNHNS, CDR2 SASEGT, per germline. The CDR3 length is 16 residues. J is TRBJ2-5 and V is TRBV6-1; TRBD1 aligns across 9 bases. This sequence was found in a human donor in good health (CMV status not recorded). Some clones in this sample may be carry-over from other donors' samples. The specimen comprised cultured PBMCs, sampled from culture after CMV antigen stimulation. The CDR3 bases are TGTGCCAGCAGTGCGCACCCGGGACAGGGCATAGAGACCCAGTACTTC. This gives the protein CASSAHPGQGIETQYF.